The clone carrying this T cell receptor (beta chain) was recorded at least ten times. Its antigen is undetermined. This sample is part of a study of T cells in Graves' hyperthyroidism and ophthalmopathy. What was amplified from RNA transcripts were TCR beta CDR3 regions. A set of HTBI primers served as the primers for a first-round RT-PCR of the TCR CDR3. TCRdb used MiXCR to reprocess the multiplex PCR reads, holding one entry per CDR3 protein. The sample shows hundreds of thousands of distinct CDR3 sequences, 45% of them seen only once. Pregnant or lactating patients were excluded, as were those with uncontrolled infection or other autoimmune disease. Diagnoses rested on clinical symptoms, serum thyroxine and TRAb, thyroid ultrasound and orbital computed tomography. CDR3 length equals 13 residues. CDR1 ENHRY and CDR2 SYGVKD come from the germline V gene. The V and J ends lost 5 bases and 1 base respectively, with 8 bases between them.

Whole-study findings and limits: Most clonotypes expanded in the thyroid (above 0.001) were also present in blood.

The J gene is TRBJ1-2, the V gene TRBV10-3; D ambiguous. The TCR was taken from an adult man with Graves' disease, either hyperthyroidism or ophthalmopathy (not recorded which). Sequenced sample: peripheral blood or thyroid tissue (not recorded which). The CDR3 DNA follows: TGTGCCATCAGTAAGGAGATTAACTATGGCTACACCTTC. Its protein product is CAISKEINYGYTF.